These T cell receptor beta chains were read from a single sample in a study of blood T cell repertoires in COVID-19. Profiled with immunoSEQ multiplex PCR; TCRdb holds only in-frame clones, not every one. The sample has 300,000 to 350,000 clones, approximately 86% seen once. Sample: peripheral blood. Receptor source: a man younger than 35 with active or convalescent COVID-19. Each CDR3 is given with its conserved first and last residue. Each record gives: V gene, clone size, J gene, D gene, CDR3 DNA, CDR3 protein. A D gene is named only where the DNA matches it firmly. Clone size, where shown, is once, few, many, or a class for clones that have expanded.

TRBV28	NA	TRBJ2-5	NA	TGTGCCAGCATAAGTTTAAAGGCGGTCCAAGAGACCCAGTACTTC	CASISLKAVQETQYF
TRBV20-1	few	TRBJ1-1	NA	TGCAGTGGCAGTTCCGGGTTGGAAGCTTTCTTT	CSGSSGLEAFF
TRBV27	NA	TRBJ2-5	TRBD2	TGTGCCAGCAGTCCCACTAGCGGGGGAAAGACCCAGTACTTC	CASSPTSGGKTQYF
TRBV5-8	NA	TRBJ2-7	TRBD2	TGTGCCAGCAGCTTGGCCGGGAGGGCCTCCTACGAGCAGTACTTC	CASSLAGRASYEQYF
TRBV6-5	NA	TRBJ2-7	TRBD2	TGTGCCAGCAGTTACTCGGGAGGGGTCGAGCAGTACTTC	CASSYSGGVEQYF
TRBV15	many	TRBJ1-3	NA	TGTGCCACCAGCTTAGACAGCTCTGGAAACACCATATATTTT	CATSLDSSGNTIYF
TRBV18	NA	TRBJ2-1	TRBD2	TGTGCCAGCTCATTAGCGGGGGGTGATTACAATGAGCAGTTCTTC	CASSLAGGDYNEQFF
TRBV4-1	NA	TRBJ2-6	NA	TGCGCCAGCAGCCAAGATCCGGGAAAGGGCCCGGGGGGGGCCAACGTCCTGACTTTC	CASSQDPGKGPGGANVLTF
TRBV11-2	NA	TRBJ2-7	TRBD2	TGTGCCAGCAGCCTCCGGCTTAGCGGGGGGGCCCGTGAGCAGTACTTC	CASSLRLSGGAREQYF
TRBV2	NA	TRBJ1-5	NA	TGTGCCAGCATAAGGGGTAGCAATCAGCCCCAGCATTTT	CASIRGSNQPQHF
TRBV10-1	NA	TRBJ2-1	TRBD2	TGCGCCAGCAGTTCTAGGACTAGCGGGAGTTATGAGCAGTTCTTC	CASSSRTSGSYEQFF
TRBV27	NA	TRBJ2-2	TRBD2	TGTGCCAGCAGGCTAGCGGGGAACACCGGGGAGCTGTTTTTT	CASRLAGNTGELFF
TRBV6-6	NA	TRBJ1-4	NA	TGTGCCAGCAGTCCGAGTACAACTAATGAAAAACTGTTTTTT	CASSPSTTNEKLFF
TRBV6-5	NA	TRBJ1-4	TRBD1	TGTGCCAGCAGCCACGGACAGGGTGATAAACTGTTTTTT	CASSHGQGDKLFF
TRBV9	once	TRBJ1-1	NA	TGTGCCAGCAGCGTTCCACAGGAAGGGGACACTGAAGCTTTCTTT	CASSVPQEGDTEAFF
TRBV14	NA	TRBJ1-1	NA	TGTGCCAGCAGCCTAGTTCCGGTCATGAGTGGTAACACTGAAGCTTTCTTT	CASSLVPVMSGNTEAFF
TRBV12-3/TRBV12-4	NA	TRBJ1-1	NA	TGTGCCAGCAGACGCACTTGGGCTACTGGGGCTTTCTTT	CASRRTWATGAFF
TRBV3-1/TRBV3-2	NA	TRBJ2-6	TRBD2	TGTGCCAGCAGCCAAGCACGGCTAGCGGGACTGCGGGCCAACGTCCTGACTTTC	CASSQARLAGLRANVLTF
TRBV5-1	NA	TRBJ1-4	TRBD1	TGCGCCAGCAGGCCCGGGACAGGGAACGAAAAACTGTTTTTT	CASRPGTGNEKLFF
TRBV4-2	NA	TRBJ2-2	TRBD2	TGTGCCAGCAGCCAAGATGTAGCGGGTTGGCGCACCGGGGAGCTGTTTTTT	CASSQDVAGWRTGELFF
TRBV27	NA	TRBJ2-6	NA	TGTGCCAGCAGGACAGGCTATCTCTTTTCCGGGGCCAACGTCCTGACTTTC	CASRTGYLFSGANVLTF
TRBV27	NA	TRBJ2-7	TRBD2	TGTGCCAGCAGTCCTTTAGCGGGAAGACGTTCCGTTTCCTACGAGCAGTACTTC	CASSPLAGRRSVSYEQYF
TRBV4-3	NA	TRBJ2-1	NA	TGCGCCAGCAGCCAAGGTGACAGGTACAATGAGCAGTTCTTC	CASSQGDRYNEQFF
TRBV6-6	NA	TRBJ2-2	NA	TGTGCCAGCACCCCAGCCGGGGAGCTGTTTTTT	CASTPAGELFF
TRBV18	NA	TRBJ1-1	NA	TGTGCCAGCTCACCCTGGCATCAGAACACTGAAGCTTTCTTT	CASSPWHQNTEAFF
TRBV7-9	NA	TRBJ2-1	TRBD2	TGTGCCAGCAGCTTAGCGCTAGCGGGAGTTCGTGAGCAGTTCTTC	CASSLALAGVREQFF
TRBV11-2	NA	TRBJ2-7	NA	TGTGCCAGCAGCTTAGATCGGGGGGCTGGGAAGTCCTACGAGCAGTACTTC	CASSLDRGAGKSYEQYF
TRBV7-9	NA	TRBJ2-1	TRBD1	TGTGCCAGCAGCACACAGGGGGTTTACAATGAGCAGTTCTTC	CASSTQGVYNEQFF
TRBV6-5	NA	TRBJ1-4	TRBD1	TGTGCCAGCAGGAGGACAGGGGGGAATGAAAAACTGTTTTTT	CASRRTGGNEKLFF
TRBV19	NA	TRBJ1-1	NA	TGTGCCAGTAGTATAGCTAGACTTAACACTGAAGCTTTCTTT	CASSIARLNTEAFF
TRBV14	NA	TRBJ1-1	TRBD1	TGTGCCAGCAGCCAACCGGACAGGTTGAGGGACACTGAAGCTTTCTTT	CASSQPDRLRDTEAFF
TRBV6-6	NA	TRBJ2-1	NA	TGTGCCAGCAGTCCCCCCGGGCCAGGGGGGTCCTACAATGAGCAGTTCTTC	CASSPPGPGGSYNEQFF
TRBV6-2/TRBV6-3	NA	TRBJ1-4	NA	TGTGCCAGCAGCCCGACAGGAACTAATGAAAAACTGTTTTTT	CASSPTGTNEKLFF
TRBV3-1/TRBV3-2	NA	TRBJ2-5	TRBD2	TGTGCCAGCAGCCAAGATATAGCGGGGGGGCCTATTCAAGAGACCCAGTACTTC	CASSQDIAGGPIQETQYF
TRBV25-1	NA	TRBJ2-2	TRBD2	TGTGCCAGCAGTGAATTCCCGACTAGCGGGAGCGTCGGGGGGGAGCTGTTTTTT	CASSEFPTSGSVGGELFF
TRBV7-3	once	TRBJ2-3	TRBD2	TGTGCCAGCAGTTCGGGGACTAGCGGGCTGGGCACAGATACGCAGTATTTT	CASSSGTSGLGTDTQYF
TRBV7-9	NA	TRBJ2-5	TRBD1	TGTGCCAGCAGCCCTGAGGGGACAGTACATCTGGAGGAGACCCAGTACTTC	CASSPEGTVHLEETQYF
TRBV4-1	NA	TRBJ2-7	TRBD1	TGCGCCAGCAGCCAAACGCCGACAGGGTACGAGCAGTACTTC	CASSQTPTGYEQYF
TRBV5-1	NA	TRBJ2-3	TRBD2	TGCGCCAGCAGCCCCTGGACTAGCGGGAGTTCAGATACGCAGTATTTT	CASSPWTSGSSDTQYF
TRBV27	NA	TRBJ1-2	NA	TGTGCCAGCAGTCCCGGGAGGGGTACATATGGCTACACCTTC	CASSPGRGTYGYTF
TRBV7-9	NA	TRBJ2-7	NA	NA	CASSPVAGGNF
TRBV5-4	NA	TRBJ2-7	TRBD1	TGTGCCAGCAGCTCTCGGGACAGATCCTACGAGCAGTACTTC	CASSSRDRSYEQYF
TRBV10-3	NA	TRBJ2-3	TRBD1	TGTGCCGCCGGACAGGGAGGACCAGATACGCAGTATTTT	CAAGQGGPDTQYF